This T cell receptor beta chain is drawn from a study of T cell clonotyping in hematopoietic cell transplantation. In the study overall: Cytoreduction preceded collection of pretransplant recipient samples. General observations from the study: At the given depth, recipient repertoires were over 95% de novo clonotypes.

V was trimmed by 0 bases and J by 1 base, leaving 7 bases between them. This CDR3 region has 14 residues. Germline V CDR1 and CDR2: GTSNPN, SVGIG (reference sequence). As to this clone: The antigen is undetermined.

Specified time point: recipient sample about 28 days before transplant, after cytoreduction. Clones were sequenced by immunoSEQ multiplex PCR, and TCRdb holds only the in-frame ones, with some missing. Of more than 25,000 clones listed, about 70% are singletons. The V and J genes are TRBV30 and TRBJ1-3, with unresolved D. This receptor was taken from a man aged 50 or older with myelodysplastic syndrome. Some clones in this sample may be carry-over from other donors' samples. The starting material was peripheral blood mononuclear cells, obtained before stem cell transplant. CDR3 sequence reads: CAWSVGSSGNTIYF. The DNA of the CDR3 is TGTGCCTGGAGTGTAGGGTCTTCTGGAAACACCATATATTTT.